The rows below give T cell receptor beta chains drawn from one sample of a study of blood T cell repertoires in COVID-19. Sequenced by immunoSEQ multiplex PCR; TCRdb stores in-frame clones only, minus some. The sample holds tens of thousands of clones, about 81% seen once. The specimen sequenced was peripheral blood. These receptors all stem from an older man with acute or convalescent COVID-19. CDR3s include the opening cysteine and the closing phenylalanine or tryptophan. D genes are given only for firm matches. Clone size is given for some rows only: seen once, a few or many times, or a class if the clone is expanded.

V: TRBV19
D: -
size: -
J: TRBJ1-1
CDR3: CASRESRNMNTEAFF
DNA: TGTGCCAGTAGAGAAAGCAGGAACATGAACACTGAAGCTTTCTTT

V: TRBV19
D: -
size: -
J: TRBJ1-4
CDR3: CASSTYRADNEKLFF
DNA: TGTGCCAGTAGTACCTACAGGGCCGATAATGAAAAACTGTTTTTT

V: TRBV6-2/TRBV6-3
D: -
size: -
J: TRBJ2-3
CDR3: CASSSPWGRTDTQYF
DNA: TGTGCCAGCAGTTCGCCGTGGGGCCGCACAGATACGCAGTATTTT

V: TRBV24-1
D: -
size: -
J: TRBJ1-1
CDR3: CATSDFFYTEAFF
DNA: TGTGCCACCAGTGATTTTTTCTACACTGAAGCTTTCTTT

V: TRBV4-2
D: TRBD2
size: -
J: TRBJ2-2
CDR3: CASSQDELAGGHGELFF
DNA: TGTGCCAGCAGCCAAGATGAACTAGCGGGGGGGCACGGGGAGCTGTTTTTT

V: TRBV4-1
D: TRBD2
size: -
J: TRBJ2-3
CDR3: CASSQVGTSGEDTQYF
DNA: TGCGCCAGCAGCCAAGTCGGGACTAGCGGGGAAGATACGCAGTATTTT

V: TRBV4-1
D: TRBD1
size: -
J: TRBJ1-5
CDR3: CASSQNSGGAFQPQHF
DNA: TGCGCCAGCAGCCAAAATTCAGGGGGCGCGTTTCAGCCCCAGCATTTT

V: TRBV7-2
D: -
size: -
J: TRBJ2-7
CDR3: CASSRLFGQSSYEQYF
DNA: TGTGCCAGCAGCCGCCTATTCGGACAGAGCTCCTACGAGCAGTACTTC

V: TRBV5-1
D: -
size: -
J: TRBJ2-5
CDR3: CASSDGTLASRRETQYF
DNA: TGCGCCAGCAGCGACGGGACATTGGCCTCTCGTCGAGAGACCCAGTACTTC

V: TRBV4-2
D: TRBD1
size: once
J: TRBJ1-1
CDR3: CASGRTGLTEAFF
DNA: TGTGCCAGCGGTCGGACAGGGCTAACTGAAGCTTTCTTT

V: TRBV18
D: -
size: -
J: TRBJ2-7
CDR3: CASSPKESPPYEQYF
DNA: TGTGCCAGCTCACCCAAGGAGTCGCCTCCCTACGAGCAGTACTTC

V: TRBV2
D: -
size: -
J: TRBJ2-6
CDR3: CASTPGVTGANVLTF
DNA: TGTGCCAGCACCCCGGGGGTTACTGGGGCCAACGTCCTGACTTTC

V: TRBV2
D: -
size: -
J: TRBJ1-2
CDR3: CASRTDSYGYTF
DNA: TGTGCCAGCAGGACGGACAGCTATGGCTACACCTTC

V: TRBV29-1
D: TRBD1
size: -
J: TRBJ1-1
CDR3: CSVGDRANTEAFF
DNA: TGCAGCGTGGGGGACAGGGCGAACACTGAAGCTTTCTTT

V: TRBV6-1
D: TRBD1
size: -
J: TRBJ2-7
CDR3: CASSERDRLYEQYF
DNA: TGTGCCAGCAGTGAAAGGGACAGACTCTACGAGCAGTACTTC

V: TRBV2
D: -
size: -
J: TRBJ1-4
CDR3: CASSKTGRNEKLFF
DNA: TGTGCCAGCAGTAAGACAGGAAGAAATGAAAAACTGTTTTTT

V: TRBV6-2/TRBV6-3
D: -
size: -
J: TRBJ2-2
CDR3: CASSYGGHTTGELFF
DNA: TGTGCCAGCAGTTACGGGGGACACACTACCGGGGAGCTGTTTTTT

V: TRBV5-1
D: -
size: once
J: TRBJ1-3
CDR3: CASRTQGAGNTIYF
DNA: TGCGCCAGCAGAACCCAGGGCGCTGGAAACACCATATATTTT

V: TRBV5-4
D: TRBD2
size: -
J: TRBJ2-3
CDR3: CASSGGVTDTQYF
DNA: TGTGCCAGCAGCGGGGGGGTCACAGATACGCAGTATTTT

V: TRBV30
D: TRBD1
size: -
J: TRBJ2-7
CDR3: CAWSAGGQGSYEQYF
DNA: TGTGCCTGGAGTGCAGGGGGACAGGGTTCCTACGAGCAGTACTTC

V: TRBV29-1
D: TRBD1
size: -
J: TRBJ2-5
CDR3: CSGLQGASETQYF
DNA: TGCAGCGGATTACAGGGGGCCTCTGAGACCCAGTACTTC

V: TRBV18
D: -
size: -
J: TRBJ1-1
CDR3: CASSNRGLTGTEAFF
DNA: TGTGCCAGCTCCAACAGAGGACTCACGGGCACTGAAGCTTTCTTT

V: TRBV7-9
D: -
size: -
J: TRBJ1-1
CDR3: CASSLGAGQLRRGTEAFF
DNA: TGTGCCAGCAGCTTAGGGGCGGGCCAACTTCGTCGGGGCACTGAAGCTTTCTTT

V: TRBV24-1
D: -
size: -
J: TRBJ2-7
CDR3: CATSDNRAPYEQYF
DNA: TGTGCCACCAGTGATAACAGGGCCCCCTACGAGCAGTACTTC

V: TRBV19
D: TRBD1
size: -
J: TRBJ1-5
CDR3: CASRRTGRDSNQPQHF
DNA: TGTGCCAGTAGACGGACAGGGCGGGATAGCAATCAGCCCCAGCATTTT

V: TRBV6-5
D: -
size: -
J: TRBJ1-5
CDR3: CASSYSARANQPQHF
DNA: TGTGCCAGCAGTTACTCGGCCAGGGCCAATCAGCCCCAGCATTTT

V: TRBV11-3
D: TRBD2
size: -
J: TRBJ2-3
CDR3: CASSPGAGGLADTQYF
DNA: TGTGCCAGCAGCCCTGGAGCGGGGGGACTAGCGGATACGCAGTATTTT

V: TRBV19
D: -
size: -
J: TRBJ2-6
CDR3: CASSTTGTGANVLTF
DNA: TGTGCCAGTAGTACCACAGGGACTGGGGCCAACGTCCTGACTTTC

V: TRBV10-3
D: -
size: few
J: TRBJ2-7
CDR3: CAISLNTYEQYF
DNA: TGTGCCATCAGCCTGAACACCTACGAGCAGTACTTC

V: TRBV5-1
D: -
size: few
J: TRBJ1-2
CDR3: CASSLGGNYGYTF
DNA: TGCGCCAGCAGCTTGGGAGGGAACTATGGCTACACCTTC

V: TRBV4-1
D: -
size: few
J: TRBJ1-4
CDR3: CASNPRADNEKLFF
DNA: TGCGCCAGCAATCCCAGGGCTGATAATGAAAAACTGTTTTTT

V: TRBV11-1
D: TRBD1
size: -
J: TRBJ1-1
CDR3: CASSRGQGNTEAFF
DNA: TGTGCCAGCAGCAGGGGACAGGGCAACACTGAAGCTTTCTTT

V: TRBV5-6
D: TRBD1
size: -
J: TRBJ1-5
CDR3: CASSADRGLITNQPQHF
DNA: TGTGCCAGCAGCGCAGACAGGGGCCTTATCACCAATCAGCCCCAGCATTTT

V: TRBV7-3
D: -
size: -
J: TRBJ2-2
CDR3: CASSLGLGYTGELFF
DNA: TGTGCCAGCAGCTTAGGGCTGGGTTACACCGGGGAGCTGTTTTTT

V: TRBV6-6
D: TRBD2
size: -
J: TRBJ2-1
CDR3: CATHLERGGLNEQFF
DNA: TGTGCCACCCACCTAGAGCGGGGGGGCCTCAATGAGCAGTTCTTC

V: TRBV19
D: TRBD1
size: -
J: TRBJ1-2
CDR3: CASSIDPPGGYGYTF
DNA: TGTGCCAGTAGTATAGATCCGCCAGGGGGCTATGGCTACACCTTC

V: TRBV2
D: -
size: -
J: TRBJ1-3
CDR3: CASSDLVSSGNTIYF
DNA: TGTGCCAGCAGTGACCTCGTGAGCTCTGGAAACACCATATATTTT

V: TRBV7-9
D: TRBD1
size: -
J: TRBJ2-3
CDR3: CASSPDRGSGTDTQYF
DNA: TGTGCCAGCAGCCCGGACAGGGGATCGGGCACAGATACGCAGTATTTT

V: TRBV30
D: -
size: -
J: TRBJ1-2
CDR3: CAWSVQANYGYTF
DNA: TGTGCCTGGAGTGTACAGGCGAACTATGGCTACACCTTC

V: TRBV11-3
D: TRBD2
size: -
J: TRBJ2-3
CDR3: CASSPGLAGYTDTQYF
DNA: TGTGCCAGCAGCCCCGGACTAGCGGGGTACACAGATACGCAGTATTTT

V: TRBV28
D: -
size: -
J: TRBJ1-1
CDR3: CASSLMRGTNTEAFF
DNA: TGTGCCAGCAGTTTAATGCGGGGTACGAACACTGAAGCTTTCTTT